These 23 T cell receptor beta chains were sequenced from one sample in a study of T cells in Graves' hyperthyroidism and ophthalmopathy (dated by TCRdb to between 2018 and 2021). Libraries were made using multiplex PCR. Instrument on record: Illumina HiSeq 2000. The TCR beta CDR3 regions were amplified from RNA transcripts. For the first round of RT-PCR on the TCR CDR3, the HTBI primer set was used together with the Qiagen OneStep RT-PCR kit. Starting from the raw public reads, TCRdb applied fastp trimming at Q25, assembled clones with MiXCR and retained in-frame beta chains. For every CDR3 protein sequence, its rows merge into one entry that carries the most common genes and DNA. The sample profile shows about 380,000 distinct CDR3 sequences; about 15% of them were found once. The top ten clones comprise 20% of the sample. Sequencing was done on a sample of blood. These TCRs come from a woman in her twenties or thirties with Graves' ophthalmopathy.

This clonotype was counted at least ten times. The DNA of the CDR3 is TGCAGTGCTAGACAACAGGGGGCGGTCCCTAACTATGGCTACACCTTC. It codes for CSARQQGAVPNYGYTF. The gene calls are TRBV20-1 and TRBJ1-2, with 9 bases identical to TRBD1. The CDR3 runs to 16 residues. CDR1 and CDR2 (germline): DFQATT, SNEGSKA (reference sequence). Unmatched junction bases numbered 7, after V lost 2 bases and J lost 0 bases.

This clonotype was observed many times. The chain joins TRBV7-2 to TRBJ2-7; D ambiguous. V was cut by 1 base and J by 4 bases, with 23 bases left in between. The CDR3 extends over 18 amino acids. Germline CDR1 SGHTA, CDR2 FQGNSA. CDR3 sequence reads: CASSLEGFGSAQRYEQYF. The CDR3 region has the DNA TGTGCCAGCAGCTTAGAGGGTTTCGGCTCCGCGCAGCGATACGAGCAGTACTTC.

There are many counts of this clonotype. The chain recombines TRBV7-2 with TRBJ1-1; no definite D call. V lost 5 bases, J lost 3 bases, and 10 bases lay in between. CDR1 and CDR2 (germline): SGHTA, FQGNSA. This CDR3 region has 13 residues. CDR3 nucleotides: TGTGCCAGCAGCATAAGCCAATACACTGAAGCTTTCTTT. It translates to CASSISQYTEAFF.

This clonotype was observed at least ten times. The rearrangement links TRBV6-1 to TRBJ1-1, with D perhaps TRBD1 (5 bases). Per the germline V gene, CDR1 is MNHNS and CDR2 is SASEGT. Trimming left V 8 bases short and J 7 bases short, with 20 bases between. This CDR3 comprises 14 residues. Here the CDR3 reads CASADRRDRDEAFF. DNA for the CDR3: TGTGCCAGCGCAGACCGCCGTGACAGAGATGAAGCTTTCTTT.

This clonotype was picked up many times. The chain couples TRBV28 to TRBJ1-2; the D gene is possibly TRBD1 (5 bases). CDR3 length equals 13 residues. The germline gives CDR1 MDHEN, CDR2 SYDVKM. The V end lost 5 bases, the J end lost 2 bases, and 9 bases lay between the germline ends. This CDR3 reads CASSGGANYGYTF. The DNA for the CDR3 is TGTGCCAGCAGTGGCGGGGCCAACTATGGCTACACCTTC.

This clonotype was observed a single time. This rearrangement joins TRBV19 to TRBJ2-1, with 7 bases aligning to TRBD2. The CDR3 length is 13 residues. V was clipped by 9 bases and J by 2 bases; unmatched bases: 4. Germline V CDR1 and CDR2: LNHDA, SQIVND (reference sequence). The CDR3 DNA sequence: TGTGCCAGCAGGGAGGGGACCTACAATGAGCAGTTCTTC. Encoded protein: CASREGTYNEQFF.

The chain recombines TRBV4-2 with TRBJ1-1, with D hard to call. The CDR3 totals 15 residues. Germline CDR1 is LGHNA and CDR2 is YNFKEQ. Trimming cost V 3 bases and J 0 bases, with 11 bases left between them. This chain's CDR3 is CASSQNIMMNTEAFF. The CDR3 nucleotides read TGTGCCAGCAGCCAGAATATCATGATGAACACTGAAGCTTTCTTT.

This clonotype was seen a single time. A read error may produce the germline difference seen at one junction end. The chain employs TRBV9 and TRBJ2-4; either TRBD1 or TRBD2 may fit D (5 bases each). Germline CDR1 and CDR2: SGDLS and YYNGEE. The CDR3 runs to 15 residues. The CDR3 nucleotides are TGTGCCAGCAGCGTAGCCGGGGCAGCCAAAACCATTCAGTACTTC. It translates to CASSVAGAAKTIQYF.

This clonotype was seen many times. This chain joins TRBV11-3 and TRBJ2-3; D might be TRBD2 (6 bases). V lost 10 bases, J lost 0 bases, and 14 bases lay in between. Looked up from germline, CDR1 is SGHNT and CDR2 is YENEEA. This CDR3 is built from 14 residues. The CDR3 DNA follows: TGTGCCATTGTGACGGGACTTAGCACAGATACGCAGTATTTT. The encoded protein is CAIVTGLSTDTQYF.

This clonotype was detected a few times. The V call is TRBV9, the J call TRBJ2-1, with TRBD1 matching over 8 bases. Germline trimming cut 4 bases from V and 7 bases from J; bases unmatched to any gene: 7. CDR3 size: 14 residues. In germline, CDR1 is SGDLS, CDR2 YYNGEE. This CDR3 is CASSPGGAGNEQFF. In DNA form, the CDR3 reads TGTGCCAGCAGCCCAGGGGGCGCGGGGAATGAGCAGTTCTTC.

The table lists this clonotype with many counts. CDR3 in DNA: TGCAGTGCCCCCTTAAAGAGCGGGGAGAACACCGGGGAGCTGTTTTTT. It is translated as CSAPLKSGENTGELFF. This chain uses TRBV20-1 with TRBJ2-2; 7 bases align to TRBD2. CDR1 is DFQATT, CDR2 SNEGSKA, per germline (reference sequence). The J segment lost 1 base and the V segment lost 6 bases, leaving 11 bases of the junction unmatched. The CDR3 consists of 16 residues.

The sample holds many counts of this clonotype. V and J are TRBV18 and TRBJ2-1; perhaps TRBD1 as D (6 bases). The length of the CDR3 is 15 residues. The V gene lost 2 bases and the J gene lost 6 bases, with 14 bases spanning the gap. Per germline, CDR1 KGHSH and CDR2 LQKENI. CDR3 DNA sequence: TGTGCCAGCTCACCAGATAATCTAGGGGGCAATGAGCAGTTCTTC. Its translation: CASSPDNLGGNEQFF.

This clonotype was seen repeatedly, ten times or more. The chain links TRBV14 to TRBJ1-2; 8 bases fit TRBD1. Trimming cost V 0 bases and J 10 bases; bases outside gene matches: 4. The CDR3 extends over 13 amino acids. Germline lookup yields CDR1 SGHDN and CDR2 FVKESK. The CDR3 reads CASSQDRGHVYTF. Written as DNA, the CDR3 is TGTGCCAGCAGCCAAGACAGGGGGCATGTCTACACCTTC.

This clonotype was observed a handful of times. CDR3 nucleotide sequence: TGCAGTGCTACCGGGGGCAACACCGGGGAGCTGTTTTTT. This translates into CSATGGNTGELFF. V gene TRBV20-1 combines with J gene TRBJ2-2; D might be TRBD1 or TRBD2, each matching 6 bases. This CDR3 has 13 residues. CDR1 is DFQATT and CDR2 is SNEGSKA in the germline V gene (reference sequence). V was pared by 4 bases and J by 2 bases, with 8 bases between.

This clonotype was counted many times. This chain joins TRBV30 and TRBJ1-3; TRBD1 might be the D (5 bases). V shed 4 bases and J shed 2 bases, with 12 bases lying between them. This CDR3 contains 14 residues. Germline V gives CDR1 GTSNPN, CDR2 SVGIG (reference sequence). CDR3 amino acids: CAWMVQGTGNTIYF. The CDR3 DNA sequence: TGTGCCTGGATGGTGCAGGGTACTGGAAACACCATATATTTT. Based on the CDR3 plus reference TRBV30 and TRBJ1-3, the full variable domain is SQTIHQWPATLVQPVGSPLSLECTVEGTSNPNLYWYRQAAGRGLQLLFYSVGIGQISSEVPQNLSASRPQDRQFILSSKKLLLSDSGFYLCAWMVQGTGNTIYFGEGSWLTVV.

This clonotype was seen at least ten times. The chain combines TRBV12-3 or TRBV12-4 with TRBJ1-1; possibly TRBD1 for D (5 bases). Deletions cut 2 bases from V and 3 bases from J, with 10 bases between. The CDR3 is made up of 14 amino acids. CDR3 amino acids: CASSLKTDYTEAFF. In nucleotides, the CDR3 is TGTGCCAGCAGTTTAAAGACAGACTACACTGAAGCTTTCTTT.

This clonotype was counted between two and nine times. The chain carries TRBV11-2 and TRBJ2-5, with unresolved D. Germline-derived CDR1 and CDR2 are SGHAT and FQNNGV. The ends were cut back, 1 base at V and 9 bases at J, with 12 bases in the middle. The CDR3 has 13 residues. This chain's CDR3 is CASSLGASGAQYF. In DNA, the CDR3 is TGTGCCAGCAGCTTAGGTGCTAGTGGGGCCCAGTACTTC.

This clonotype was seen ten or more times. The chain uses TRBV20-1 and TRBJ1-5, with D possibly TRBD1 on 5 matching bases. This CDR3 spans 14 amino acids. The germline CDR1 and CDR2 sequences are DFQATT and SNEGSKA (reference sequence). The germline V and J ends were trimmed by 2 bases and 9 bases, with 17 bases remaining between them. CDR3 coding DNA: TGCAGTGCTAGACAGGGTACCTCGGGAGGGCCCCAGCATTTT. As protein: CSARQGTSGGPQHF.

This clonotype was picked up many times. The CDR3 reads CSAQGLGGTFSPGELFF. CDR3 bases: TGCAGCGCCCAGGGATTGGGCGGAACTTTCAGTCCCGGGGAGCTGTTTTTT. This chain joins TRBV29-1 and TRBJ2-2; weak D call: TRBD1 (5 bases). CDR1 and CDR2 from the germline V gene are SQVTM and ANQGSEA. V was cut by 7 bases and J by 6 bases, with 27 bases left in between. This CDR3 comprises 17 residues.

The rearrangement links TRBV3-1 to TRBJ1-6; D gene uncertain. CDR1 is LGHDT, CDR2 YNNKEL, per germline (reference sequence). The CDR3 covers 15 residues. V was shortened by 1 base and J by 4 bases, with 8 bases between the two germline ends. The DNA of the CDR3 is TGTGCCAGCAGCCAAGTACAAGATTATAATTCACCCCTCCACTTT. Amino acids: CASSQVQDYNSPLHF.

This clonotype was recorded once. CDR3 bases: TGTGCCAGCAGCCCCAACGGACAGGGCAAGGGATACGGCTACACCTTC. Its translation is CASSPNGQGKGYGYTF. The J gene is TRBJ1-2, the V gene TRBV7-8; 8 bases line up with TRBD1. The V gene end was trimmed by 5 bases and the J gene end by 8 bases; junction bases not matched to a gene: 16. CDR1 SGHVS and CDR2 FQNEAQ come from the germline V gene. The CDR3 totals 16 residues.

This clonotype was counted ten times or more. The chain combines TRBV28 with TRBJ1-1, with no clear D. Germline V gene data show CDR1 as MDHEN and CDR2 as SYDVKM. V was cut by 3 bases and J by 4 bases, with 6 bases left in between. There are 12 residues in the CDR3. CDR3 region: CASSLGFTEAFF. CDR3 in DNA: TGTGCCAGCAGTTTGGGGTTCACTGAAGCTTTCTTT.

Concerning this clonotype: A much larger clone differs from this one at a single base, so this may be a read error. CDR3 residues: CASTTTPGGGELNSYNEQFF. The DNA of the CDR3 is TGTGCCAGCACTACTACCCCCGGTGGCGGAGAACTGAACTCCTACAATGAGCAGTTCTTC. The V call is TRBV7-9, the J call TRBJ2-1; D ambiguous. V lost 7 bases to trimming and J lost 0 bases, with 28 bases between them. The germline CDR1 and CDR2 sequences are SEHNR and FQNEAQ (reference sequence). The CDR3 is 20 residues long.